Listed below are T cell receptor beta chains from one sample, sequenced in a study of neurological immune-mediated disorders. TCRdb re-analysed the 5' RACE reads in MiXCR, keeping a single row per CDR3 protein. Here the sample spans roughly 80,000 distinct CDR3 sequences, 15% to 20% being singletons. The sequencing sample was made of PBMCs. Source of these receptors: a woman aged 40 to 50 in good health. Both conserved end residues are part of each CDR3. The order of the fields is D gene, V gene, J gene, clone size, CDR3 DNA, CDR3 protein. The D gene is left open where the match is weak. Where a row states a size, it is once, few, many or the class of an expanded clone; other rows omit it.

>TRBD1|TRBV5-1|TRBJ1-5|many
TGCGCCAGCAGCTTAACAGGGGACGACAATCAGCCCCAGCATTTT
CASSLTGDDNQPQHF
>.|TRBV4-2|TRBJ1-3|.
TGTGCCAGCAGCCAAGAAGACCCCCGGAGGGACACCATATATTTT
CASSQEDPRRDTIYF
>.|TRBV28|TRBJ1-5|many
TGTGCCAGCAAGTCCGGCGATCAGCCCCAGCATTTT
CASKSGDQPQHF
>TRBD1|TRBV7-2|TRBJ1-5|many
TGTGCCAGCAGCCAAGGGACAGGGGCCAATCAGCCCCAGCATTTT
CASSQGTGANQPQHF
>TRBD2|TRBV6-5|TRBJ2-5|many
TGTGCCAGCAGATCTCCGGGAGGAGAGACCCAGTACTTC
CASRSPGGETQYF
>TRBD1|TRBV7-9|TRBJ1-1|many
TGTGCCAGCAACTCACAGGGGGCCGCTTTCTTT
CASNSQGAAFF
>TRBD2|TRBV12-3/TRBV12-4|TRBJ2-5|many
TGTGCCAGCACCTACCGCCTGGTGGCGGGGGGACAAGAGACCCAGTACTTC
CASTYRLVAGGQETQYF
>.|TRBV2|TRBJ1-2|.
TGTGCCAAATCATCTAAGGGCTACTATGGCTACACCTTC
CAKSSKGYYGYTF
>TRBD2|TRBV7-2|TRBJ2-1|once
TGTGCCAGCAGCCACGAAGCGGGAGCGGCGAATGAGCAGTTCTTC
CASSHEAGAANEQFF
>TRBD2|TRBV5-1|TRBJ2-3|many
TGCGCCAGCAGCACGTCGACTAGCGGGCGCACAGATACGCAGTATTTT
CASSTSTSGRTDTQYF
>.|TRBV18|TRBJ1-1|many
TGTGCCAGCTCACGGGCGGGGGTGTCTGAAGCTTTCTTT
CASSRAGVSEAFF
>.|TRBV15|TRBJ1-3|.
TGTGCCACCAGCGCCGACATCGCCTCTGGAAACACCATATATTTT
CATSADIASGNTIYF
>.|TRBV7-2|TRBJ2-1|.
TGTGCCAGGAGCTTAGGGGTTAGCGGAAATGAGCAGGTCTTC
CARSLGVSGNEQVF
>.|TRBV20-1|TRBJ1-5|.
TGCAGTGTCTCATGGGGGGTAGCACAGCCCCAGCATTTT
CSVSWGVAQPQHF
>.|TRBV18|TRBJ2-5|many
TGTGCCAGCTCACTTACGGATCAAGAGACCCAGTACTTC
CASSLTDQETQYF
>TRBD2|TRBV6-2/TRBV6-3|TRBJ2-3|.
TGTGCCAGCAGTTACCTAGCGGGGGGGCCGGCAGATACGCAGTATTTT
CASSYLAGGPADTQYF
>.|TRBV4-2|TRBJ2-2|few
TGTGCCAGCAGCCCTGGAGGGGGGGCTAACACCGGGGAGCTGTTTTTT
CASSPGGGANTGELFF
>TRBD2|TRBV5-1|TRBJ2-7|many
TGCGCCAGCAGCGGTGGGACTAGCGGGGCCCTGGAGCAGTACTTC
CASSGGTSGALEQYF
>.|TRBV5-1|TRBJ2-3|many
TGCGCCAGCAGCTTGATAAGCACAGATACGCAGTATTTT
CASSLISTDTQYF
>.|TRBV7-9|TRBJ2-7|many
TGTGCCAGCAGCTTAGCCCGGGGCGAGCAGTACTTC
CASSLARGEQYF
>.|TRBV6-6|TRBJ2-5|.
TGTGCCAGCAGGGCAGGACCGGGGGCCCTAGGAGAGACCCAGTACTTC
CASRAGPGALGETQYF
>.|TRBV12-3/TRBV12-4|TRBJ1-1|many
TGTGCCAGCAGAACTGATACGAACACTGAAGCTTTCTTT
CASRTDTNTEAFF
>.|TRBV7-8|TRBJ2-1|.
TGTGCCAGCAGCTTACCCGACAAGGGGCGAGACCAGTTCTTC
CASSLPDKGRDQFF
>TRBD2|TRBV12-3/TRBV12-4|TRBJ2-2|.
TGTGCCAGCATCCCTACTAGCGGTGGCAACACCGGGGAGCTGTTTTTT
CASIPTSGGNTGELFF
>.|TRBV7-2|TRBJ1-3|.
TGTGCCAGCAGCGTTACAGTGGACTATGGAAACACAATATATTTT
CASSVTVDYGNTIYF
>.|TRBV28|TRBJ2-7|few
TGTGCCGGTGGACGCGGGGCCAGGGAGCAGTACTTC
CAGGRGAREQYF
>.|TRBV7-9|TRBJ2-7|many
TGTGCCAGCAGCTCTTCGACAGGACTCGAGCAGTACTTC
CASSSSTGLEQYF
>.|TRBV11-2|TRBJ2-2|many
TGTGCCGGGGATTCAGGGCTGGGCACCGGGGAGCTGTTTTTT
CAGDSGLGTGELFF
>.|TRBV6-5|TRBJ1-1|many
TGTGCCAGCATCCCCCCCACCCCGACAGACGGGAACACTGAAGCTTTCTTT
CASIPPTPTDGNTEAFF
>.|TRBV7-3|TRBJ1-1|.
TGTGCCAGCAGCTTCAGAGGGGGTGATGAAGCTTTCTTT
CASSFRGGDEAFF
>TRBD1|TRBV4-1|TRBJ1-1|many
TGCGCCAGCAGCCAGGCTCTGACAGGGGCGGGCACTGAAGCTTTCTTT
CASSQALTGAGTEAFF
>TRBD1|TRBV12-3/TRBV12-4|TRBJ2-3|many
TGTGCCAGCAGCCTGGACAGGACCACAGATACGCAGTATTTT
CASSLDRTTDTQYF
>.|TRBV7-8|TRBJ1-5|many
TGTGCCAGCAGCTTAGGGTGGCTGAATAGCAATCAGCCCCAGCATTTT
CASSLGWLNSNQPQHF
>.|TRBV6-6|TRBJ2-3|many
TGTGCCAGCAGTTACCTACACACAGATACGCAGTATTTT
CASSYLHTDTQYF
>.|TRBV24-1|TRBJ1-2|.
TGTGCCACCAGTGATCGAAGGGGGTCACTAAACTATGGCTACACCTTC
CATSDRRGSLNYGYTF
>.|TRBV6-1|TRBJ1-1|many
TGTGCCAGCAAAAAGACCCAAGGGTCTGAAGCTTTCTTT
CASKKTQGSEAFF